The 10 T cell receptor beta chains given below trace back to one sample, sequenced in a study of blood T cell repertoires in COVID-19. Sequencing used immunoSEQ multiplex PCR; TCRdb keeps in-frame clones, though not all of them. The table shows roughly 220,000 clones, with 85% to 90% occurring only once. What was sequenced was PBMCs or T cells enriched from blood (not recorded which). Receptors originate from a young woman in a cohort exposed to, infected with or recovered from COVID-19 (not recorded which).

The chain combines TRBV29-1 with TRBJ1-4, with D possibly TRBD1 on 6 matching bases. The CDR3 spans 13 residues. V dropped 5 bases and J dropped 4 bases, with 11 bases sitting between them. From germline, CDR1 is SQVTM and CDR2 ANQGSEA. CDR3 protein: CSVRTDLNEKLFF. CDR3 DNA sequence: TGCAGCGTTAGGACAGACCTTAATGAAAAACTGTTTTTT.

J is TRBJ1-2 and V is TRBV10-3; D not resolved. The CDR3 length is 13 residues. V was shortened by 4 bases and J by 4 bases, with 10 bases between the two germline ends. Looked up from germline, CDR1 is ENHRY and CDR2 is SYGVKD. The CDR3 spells CAISAGSGYGYTF. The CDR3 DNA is TGTGCCATCAGTGCGGGGTCGGGCTATGGCTACACCTTC.

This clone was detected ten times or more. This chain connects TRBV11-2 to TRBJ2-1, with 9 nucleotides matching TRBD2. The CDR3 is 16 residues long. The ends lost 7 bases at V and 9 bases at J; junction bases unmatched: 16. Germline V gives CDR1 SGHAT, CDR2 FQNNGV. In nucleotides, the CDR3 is TGTGCCAGCAAAGGTAGTATTGCGGGAGGGCATGGTGAGCAGTTCTTC. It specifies CASKGSIAGGHGEQFF.

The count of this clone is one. CDR3: CASSLGQEQNSGNTIYF. The CDR3 DNA reads as TGTGCCAGCAGCTTGGGACAGGAACAAAACTCTGGAAACACCATATATTTT. V and J are TRBV11-3 and TRBJ1-3, with 8 bases matching TRBD1. Trimming at V came to 3 bases and at J to 0 bases, leaving 7 bases not matched to a gene. This CDR3 has 17 residues. Germline assignment: CDR1 SGHNT and CDR2 YENEEA.

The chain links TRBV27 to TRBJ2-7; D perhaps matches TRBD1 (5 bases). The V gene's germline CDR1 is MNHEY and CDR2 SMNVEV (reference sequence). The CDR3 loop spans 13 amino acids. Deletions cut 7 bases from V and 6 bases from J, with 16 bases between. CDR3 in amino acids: CASISGGQGEQYF. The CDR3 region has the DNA TGTGCCAGCATCTCGGGCGGCCAGGGCGAGCAGTACTTC.

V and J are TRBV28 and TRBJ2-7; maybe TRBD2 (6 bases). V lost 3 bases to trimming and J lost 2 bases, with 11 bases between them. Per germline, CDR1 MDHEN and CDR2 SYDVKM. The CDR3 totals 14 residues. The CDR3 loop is CASSFAGTTYEQYF. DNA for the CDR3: TGTGCCAGCAGTTTCGCGGGGACCACCTACGAGCAGTACTTC.

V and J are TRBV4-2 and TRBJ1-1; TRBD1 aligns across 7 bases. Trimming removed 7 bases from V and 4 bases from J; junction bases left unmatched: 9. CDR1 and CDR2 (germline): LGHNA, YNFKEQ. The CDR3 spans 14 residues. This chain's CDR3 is CASTTTGEVTEAFF. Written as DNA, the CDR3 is TGTGCCAGCACTACAACAGGGGAGGTCACTGAAGCTTTCTTT.

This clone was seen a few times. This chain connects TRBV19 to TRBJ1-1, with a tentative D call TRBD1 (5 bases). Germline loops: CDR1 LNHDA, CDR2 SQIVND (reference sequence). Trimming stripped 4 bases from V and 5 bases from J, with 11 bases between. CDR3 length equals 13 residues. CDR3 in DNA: TGTGCCAGTAGTACTGCGGGGGGGACTGAAGCTTTCTTT. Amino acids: CASSTAGGTEAFF.

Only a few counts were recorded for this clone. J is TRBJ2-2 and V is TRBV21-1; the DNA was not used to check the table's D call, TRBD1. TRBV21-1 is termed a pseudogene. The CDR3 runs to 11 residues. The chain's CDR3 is CASRQFGELFF. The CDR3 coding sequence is TGTGCCAGCCGACAGTTCGGGGAGCTGTTTTTT.

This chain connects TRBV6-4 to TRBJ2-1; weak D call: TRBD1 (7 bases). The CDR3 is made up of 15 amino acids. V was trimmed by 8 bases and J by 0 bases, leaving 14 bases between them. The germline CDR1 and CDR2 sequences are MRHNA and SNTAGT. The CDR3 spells CASRLEGASYNEQFF. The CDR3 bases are TGTGCCAGCCGCTTGGAGGGGGCCTCCTACAATGAGCAGTTCTTC.